These 26 T cell receptor beta chains were all obtained from the same sample, sequenced in a study of cytomegalovirus exposure and HLA in healthy donors. 60 Vbeta and 13 Jbeta primers were used in PCR. Sequencing used immunoSEQ multiplex PCR; TCRdb keeps in-frame clones, though not all of them. The data hold around 110,000 clones, with around three quarters observed a single time. Input material: PBMCs. The receptors were gathered from a man in his thirties or forties in good health and CMV-seropositive.

In its sample, this clone was seen a few times. V gene TRBV4-1 combines with J gene TRBJ2-7; 12 nucleotides match TRBD2. The CDR3 totals 14 residues. Trimming took 7 bases from V and 2 from J; bases not matched to a gene: 3. Looked up from germline, CDR1 is MGHRA and CDR2 is YSYEKL. The CDR3 sequence: CASTRLAGAYEQYF. As DNA, the CDR3 is TGCGCCAGCACCAGACTAGCGGGAGCCTACGAGCAGTACTTC.

The V call is TRBV5-4, the J call TRBJ2-3, with 13 bases fitting TRBD2. V was pared by 4 bases and J by 0 bases, with 5 bases of the junction left unmatched. The CDR3 contains 17 residues. Germline V gene lookup returns CDR1 SGHNT and CDR2 YYREEE (reference sequence). The CDR3 sequence: CASSPGLAGLSTDTQYF. The CDR3 DNA is TGTGCCAGCAGCCCGGGACTAGCGGGGCTTAGCACAGATACGCAGTATTTT.

The rearrangement uses TRBV4-3 and TRBJ2-1; 8 bases align to TRBD1. Germline-derived CDR1 and CDR2 are LGHNA and YSLEER. Losses at the gene ends were 1 base for V and 8 bases for J; bases not matched to a gene: 1. CDR3 length: 13 amino acids. This CDR3 reads CASSQGRGHEQFF. The CDR3 region has the DNA TGCGCCAGCAGCCAAGGCAGGGGGCATGAGCAGTTCTTC.

This CDR3 reads CASSQRGQGDYEQYF. The DNA for the CDR3 is TGTGCCAGCAGCCAGAGGGGGCAGGGGGACTACGAGCAGTACTTC. This chain joins TRBV9 and TRBJ2-7, with 7 bases matching TRBD1. Germline-derived CDR1 and CDR2 are SGDLS and YYNGEE. Trimming took 4 bases from V and 3 from J; bases not matched to a gene: 10. This CDR3 has 15 amino acids. Full variable domain (remainder filled in from reference TRBV9 and TRBJ2-7): DSGVTQTPKHLITATGQRVTLRCSPRSGDLSVYWYQQSLDQGLQFLIQYYNGEERAKGNILERFSAQQFPDLHSELNLSSLELGDSALYFCASSQRGQGDYEQYFGPGTRLTVT.

The V and J genes are TRBV5-4 and TRBJ1-6; maybe TRBD1 (6 bases). Germline V CDR1 and CDR2: SGHNT, YYREEE (reference sequence). The CDR3 runs to 15 residues. The V end was cut by 4 bases, the J end by 7 bases, with 15 bases between. The CDR3 DNA sequence: TGTGCCAGCAGCCCGGGAGGGGGAACCAATTCACCCCTCCACTTT. Translating it yields CASSPGGGTNSPLHF.

The chain has TRBV12-5 and TRBJ2-5; tentative D call: TRBD1 (6 bases). The J call is uncertain, as TRBJ2-7 better fits the DNA end. Germline-derived CDR1 and CDR2 are LGHNT and FRNRAP. CDR3 length: 13 residues. The CDR3 sequence is CASGLTGPYEQYF. The CDR3 bases are TGTGCTAGTGGCCTGACAGGTCCCTACGAGCAGTACTTC.

The rearrangement joins TRBV2 to TRBJ2-2, with TRBD1 as a possible D gene (6 bases). Trimming took off 8 bases at V and 2 bases at J, with 18 bases between the two ends. The germline gives CDR1 SNHLY, CDR2 FYNNEI. The length of the CDR3 is 16 residues. CDR3 sequence (DNA): TGTGCCAGCTTGAGGGACGGACAGATCAACACCGGGGAGCTGTTTTTT. The encoded protein is CASLRDGQINTGELFF.

V usage is TRBV5-1 and J usage is TRBJ1-1, with D perhaps TRBD1 (5 bases). Germline V gene sequence: CDR1 SGHRS, CDR2 YFSETQ. This CDR3 region has 14 residues. V lost 4 bases and J lost 5, with 15 bases in between. CDR3 sequence reads: CASSTQGSGTEAFF. The CDR3 coding sequence is TGCGCCAGCAGCACCCAGGGTTCCGGGACTGAAGCTTTCTTT.

This clone was observed a single time. The junction does not match germline at one end; this may be a read error. The chain links TRBV7-9 to TRBJ2-5, with TRBD1 identical over 7 bases. Germline CDR1 is SEHNR and CDR2 is FQNEAQ (reference sequence). The CDR3 is 12 residues long. The CDR3 loop reads CSSSEGQQTQYF. The CDR3 DNA follows: TGTTCCAGCAGCGAGGGACAGCAGACCCAGTACTTC.

This sequence joins TRBV4-3 and TRBJ1-4, with TRBD1 matching over 8 bases. The V segment lost 4 bases and the J segment 4 bases; nucleotides outside the gene matches: 5. The CDR3 length is 15 residues. Germline loops: CDR1 LGHNA, CDR2 YSLEER. In DNA, the CDR3 is TGCGCCAGCAGCCCCGGACAGGGAGGTAATGAAAAACTGTTTTTT. Protein sequence: CASSPGQGGNEKLFF.

The gene calls are TRBV5-1 and TRBJ1-1; 9 nucleotides agree with TRBD1. The CDR3 runs 16 residues. The ends lost 4 bases at V and 0 bases at J; junction bases unmatched: 7. Germline CDR1 is SGHRS and CDR2 is YFSETQ. CDR3 loop: CASSRTGVELNTEAFF. The CDR3 DNA is TGCGCCAGCAGCCGGACAGGGGTAGAATTGAACACTGAAGCTTTCTTT.

The V gene is TRBV10-2, the J gene TRBJ2-5, with TRBD2 matching over 9 bases. Germline CDR1 WSHSY, CDR2 SAAADI. This CDR3 has 15 amino acids. Trimming at V came to 8 bases and at J to 1 base, leaving 8 bases not matched to a gene. The CDR3: CASCGRGGRQETQYF. The CDR3, as DNA: TGCGCCAGCTGTGGGCGGGGGGGCCGCCAAGAGACCCAGTACTTC.

This chain links TRBV11-2 with TRBJ2-1, with TRBD1 matching 9 bases. Germline values: CDR1 SGHAT, CDR2 FQNNGV. With 3 bases clipped from V and 5 bases from J, the junction kept 5 bases outside the gene matches. The CDR3 extends over 15 amino acids. As DNA, the CDR3 is TGTGCCAGCAGCTTGGACAGGGGTGGTCACAATGAGCAGTTCTTC. Amino acids: CASSLDRGGHNEQFF.

The chain couples TRBV28 to TRBJ2-7; 9 positions match TRBD1. The CDR3 runs 15 residues. CDR1 is MDHEN, CDR2 SYDVKM, per germline. V was pared by 11 bases and J by 4 bases, with 15 bases of the junction left unmatched. This chain's CDR3 is CAAALGTGSGYEQYF. DNA for the CDR3: TGTGCCGCAGCGCTCGGGACAGGGTCCGGGTACGAGCAGTACTTC.

This clone has more than one count but fewer than ten. V usage is TRBV29-1 and J usage is TRBJ2-5, with TRBD1 matching over 7 bases. V dropped 6 bases and J dropped 4; count of bases not matched to a gene: 20. Germline V gene lookup returns CDR1 SQVTM and CDR2 ANQGSEA. The CDR3 loop spans 17 amino acids. The CDR3 region has the DNA TGCAGCGTCGCAGGCCAGCCTTCGACAGGGCACCCAGAGACCCAGTACTTC. It is translated as CSVAGQPSTGHPETQYF. The full variable domain, completed using reference TRBV29-1 and TRBJ2-5, is SAVISQKPSRDICQRGTSLTIQCQVDSQVTMMFWYRQQPGQSLTLIATANQGSEATYESGFVIDKFPISRPNLTFSTLTVSNMSPEDSSIYLCSVAGQPSTGHPETQYFGPGTRLLVL.

The chain recombines TRBV5-1 with TRBJ1-2, with D perhaps TRBD1 (5 bases). This CDR3 region has 17 residues. CDR1 and CDR2 from the germline V gene are SGHRS and YFSETQ. V dropped 3 bases and J dropped 0 bases, with 18 bases sitting between them. This CDR3 is CASSWGLRDPTNYGYTF. The CDR3 DNA sequence: TGCGCCAGCAGCTGGGGACTCCGGGACCCGACTAACTATGGCTACACCTTC.

The chain uses TRBV4-2 and TRBJ2-3; D unresolved. The CDR3 loop spans 15 amino acids. V gave up 4 bases and J gave up 1 base, with 12 bases separating them. CDR1 and CDR2 (germline): LGHNA, YNFKEQ. For the CDR3, the DNA is TGTGCCAGCAGCCTGTCCCGGCAGGGCACAGATACGCAGTATTTT. It translates to CASSLSRQGTDTQYF.

This chain uses TRBV9 with TRBJ1-5, with D tentatively TRBD1 (5 bases). The CDR3 consists of 14 residues. The V and J ends lost 4 bases and 1 base respectively, with 9 bases between them. The germline V gene encodes CDR1 SGDLS and CDR2 YYNGEE. In DNA, the CDR3 is TGTGCCAGCAGCCGGGGGTCAAGCAATCAGCCCCAGCATTTT. Translating gives CASSRGSSNQPQHF.

The V call is TRBV6-5, the J call TRBJ2-7, with 7 positions matching TRBD1. The V segment lost 6 bases and the J segment 4 bases; nucleotides outside the gene matches: 12. Germline CDR1 and CDR2: MNHEY and SVGAGI. This CDR3 region has 15 residues. The CDR3 DNA reads as TGTGCCAGCAGGGAGACAGGGTTCGCTATGTACGAGCAGTACTTC. Translating it yields CASRETGFAMYEQYF.

The chain is built from TRBV7-9 and TRBJ2-2, with D unclear. The V and J ends lost 0 bases and 6 bases respectively, with 8 bases between them. Germline V CDR1 and CDR2: SEHNR, FQNEAQ (reference sequence). CDR3 length equals 14 residues. DNA of the CDR3: TGTGCCAGCAGCTTAGCGAAAGCACCCGGGGAGCTGTTTTTT. Residues: CASSLAKAPGELFF. Together with reference TRBV7-9 and TRBJ2-2, the CDR3 gives the full variable domain: DTGVSQNPRHKITKRGQNVTFRCDPISEHNRLYWYRQTLGQGPEFLTYFQNEAQLEKSRLLSDRFSAERPKGSFSTLEIQRTEQGDSAMYLCASSLAKAPGELFFGEGSRLTVL.

This clone occurred a few times. CDR3 DNA sequence: TGCGCCAGCAGCCAAGCCCGGGTAGCGGGGGCCGTATACAATGAGCAGTTCTTC. It yields the protein CASSQARVAGAVYNEQFF. V is TRBV4-3 and J is TRBJ2-1, with TRBD2 identical over 9 bases. Per the germline V gene, CDR1 is LGHNA and CDR2 is YSLEER. V was pared by 1 base and J by 4 bases, with 11 bases of the junction left unmatched. This CDR3 is 18 amino acids long.

The gene calls are TRBV6-1 and TRBJ1-1; D is possibly TRBD1 (5 bases). CDR1 MNHNS and CDR2 SASEGT come from the germline V gene. This CDR3 spans 13 amino acids. Trimming took off 6 bases at V and 3 bases at J, with 11 bases between the two ends. CDR3 residues: CASSLQQDTEAFF. The CDR3 coding sequence is TGTGCCAGCAGCCTCCAACAGGACACTGAAGCTTTCTTT.

The V call is TRBV9, the J call TRBJ2-7, with D perhaps TRBD2 (5 bases). The ends were cut back, 3 bases at V and 6 bases at J, with 16 bases in the middle. The germline CDR1 and CDR2 sequences are SGDLS and YYNGEE. The CDR3 is 14 amino acids. The CDR3 coding sequence is TGTGCCAGCAGCGCCCGCCCAGGCGAGGGCGAGCAGTACTTC. Translating gives CASSARPGEGEQYF.

This chain links TRBV30 with TRBJ1-2; TRBD1 aligns across 8 bases. The CDR3 is 14 residues long. V lost 3 bases to trimming and J lost 4 bases; unmatched junction nucleotides: 7. In germline, CDR1 is GTSNPN, CDR2 SVGIG (reference sequence). CDR3 protein: CAWSRDRTIYGYTF. The CDR3, as DNA: TGTGCCTGGAGCCGGGACAGGACGATCTATGGCTACACCTTC.

J is TRBJ2-1 and V is TRBV18; TRBD2 agrees at 12 bases. J lost 9 bases, V lost 2 bases, and 8 bases had no gene match. CDR3 length equals 16 residues. Germline CDR1 KGHSH, CDR2 LQKENI. The CDR3 DNA reads TGTGCCAGCTCACCAAGGACTAGCGGGGCAAGGGGTGAGCAGTTCTTC. As protein: CASSPRTSGARGEQFF.

This sequence joins TRBV27 and TRBJ2-1, with 10 positions matching TRBD2. This CDR3 has 16 amino acids. From germline, CDR1 is MNHEY and CDR2 SMNVEV (reference sequence). V trimming: 5 bases; J trimming: 4 bases; junction bases outside the gene matches: 8. CDR3 nucleotide sequence: TGTGCCAGCAGTCCCCCAACTAGCGGGGCTTACAATGAGCAGTTCTTC. It translates to CASSPPTSGAYNEQFF.